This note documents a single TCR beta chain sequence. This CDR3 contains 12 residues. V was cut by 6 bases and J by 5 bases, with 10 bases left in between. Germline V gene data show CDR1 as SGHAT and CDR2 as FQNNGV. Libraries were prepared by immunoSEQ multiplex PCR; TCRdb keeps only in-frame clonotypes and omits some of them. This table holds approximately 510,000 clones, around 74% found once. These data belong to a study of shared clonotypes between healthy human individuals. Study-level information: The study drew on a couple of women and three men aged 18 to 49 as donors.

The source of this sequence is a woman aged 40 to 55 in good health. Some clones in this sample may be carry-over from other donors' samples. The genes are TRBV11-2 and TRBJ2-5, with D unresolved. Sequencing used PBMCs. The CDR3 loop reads CASSFTRETQYF. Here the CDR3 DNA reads TGTGCCAGCAGTTTCACTCGGGAGACCCAGTACTTC.